The 8 T cell receptor beta chains below all came from one sample that was sequenced in a study of pediatric ulcerative colitis. Rectal tissue came from one to two pinch biopsies taken at colonoscopy. Measured with immunoSEQ multiplex PCR; TCRdb has only the in-frame clones, and not every one. The table shows about 36,000 clones, with about three quarters occurring only once. Sample: gut tissue. All receptors come from a boy aged 5 to 17 with moderate ulcerative colitis.

To note about this clone: This CDR3 is also generated by other DNA sequences in the sample. V usage is TRBV11-3 and J usage is TRBJ2-7, with D perhaps TRBD1 or TRBD2 (5 bases each). Germline assignment: CDR1 SGHNT and CDR2 YENEEA. The CDR3 is 13 residues long. Trimming took off 5 bases at V and 3 bases at J, with 11 bases between the two ends. The CDR3 DNA sequence: TGTGCCAGCAGCCCCGGGACGAGCTACGAGCAGTACTTC. Translation: CASSPGTSYEQYF.

In its sample, this clone was seen a few times. The V call is TRBV9, the J call TRBJ1-1; a possible D gene is TRBD1 (5 bases). V was pared by 3 bases and J by 4 bases, with 16 bases between. Germline CDR1 SGDLS, CDR2 YYNGEE. The length of the CDR3 is 15 residues. The DNA of the CDR3 is TGTGCCAGCAGCGACGACCAGGGCTGGCGCACTGAAGCTTTCTTT. This translates into CASSDDQGWRTEAFF.

This clone was recorded a few times. The chain has TRBV18 and TRBJ1-5, with D unresolved. The CDR3 is 14 amino acids. Trimming cost V 2 bases and J 0 bases, with 5 bases left between them. Germline CDR1 and CDR2: KGHSH and LQKENI. The CDR3 nucleotides read TGTGCCAGCTCACCAGGGATTAGCAATCAGCCCCAGCATTTT. Translated, it gives CASSPGISNQPQHF.

This CDR3 reads CASSSLRLAGGAYEQYF. CDR3 bases: TGTGCCAGCAGCTCTCTCCGACTAGCGGGGGGCGCCTACGAGCAGTACTTC. This chain uses TRBV11-2 with TRBJ2-7, with 13 bases matching TRBD2. The CDR3 is 17 amino acids. Germline loops: CDR1 SGHAT, CDR2 FQNNGV. J lost 2 bases, V lost 4 bases, and 8 bases had no gene match.

This clone has a single count. The chain combines TRBV7-3 with TRBJ1-6, with a weak D call TRBD1 (5 bases). The CDR3 is 15 residues long. V lost 3 bases, J lost 5 bases, and 11 bases lay in between. Per the germline V gene, CDR1 is SGHTA and CDR2 is FQGTGA. The DNA for the CDR3 is TGTGCCAGCAGCTTGGGGACTGCGGATAATTCACCCCTCCACTTT. The encoded protein is CASSLGTADNSPLHF.

This clone was recorded once. The chain is built from TRBV7-2 and TRBJ2-1; TRBD2 aligns across 8 bases. The CDR3 is 13 residues long. The trim removed 1 base at V and 8 bases at J, leaving 1 base unmatched. The germline gives CDR1 SGHTA, CDR2 FQGNSA. The CDR3 bases are TGTGCCAGCAGCTTAGGCGGGGGGTATGAGCAGTTCTTC. This translates into CASSLGGGYEQFF.

The J gene is TRBJ1-2, the V gene TRBV11-2; unclear D gene. Trimming pared 0 bases from V and 7 bases from J, leaving 21 bases between. The CDR3 contains 17 residues. Germline lookup yields CDR1 SGHAT and CDR2 FQNNGV. The CDR3 DNA reads TGTGCCAGCAGCTTAGATATGAACGTTCCCTCACGAAGTGGCTACACCTTC. It encodes CASSLDMNVPSRSGYTF.

V and J are TRBV4-3 and TRBJ2-1; D tentatively reads TRBD1 or TRBD2 (5 bases each). Germline assignment: CDR1 LGHNA and CDR2 YSLEER. The length of the CDR3 is 13 residues. V gave up 3 bases and J gave up 12 bases, with 15 bases separating them. CDR3 loop: CASSQVDGAGQFF. The CDR3 DNA reads TGCGCCAGCAGCCAGGTGGACGGGGCGGGGCAGTTCTTC.